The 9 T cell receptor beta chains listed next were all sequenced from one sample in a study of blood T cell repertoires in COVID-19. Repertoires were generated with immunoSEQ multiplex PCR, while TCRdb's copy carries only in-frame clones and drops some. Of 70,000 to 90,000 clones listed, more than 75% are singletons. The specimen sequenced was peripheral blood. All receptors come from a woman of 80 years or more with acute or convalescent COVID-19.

CDR3 nucleotides: TGTGCCAGCAGCCCTCGACAGGGGCCGCCCAATCAGCCCCAGCATTTT. This encodes CASSPRQGPPNQPQHF. This chain joins TRBV7-8 and TRBJ1-5; 8 bases fit TRBD1. The CDR3 sequence is 16 residues long. CDR1 SGHVS and CDR2 FQNEAQ come from the germline V gene. Losses at the gene ends were 5 bases for V and 3 bases for J; bases not matched to a gene: 9.

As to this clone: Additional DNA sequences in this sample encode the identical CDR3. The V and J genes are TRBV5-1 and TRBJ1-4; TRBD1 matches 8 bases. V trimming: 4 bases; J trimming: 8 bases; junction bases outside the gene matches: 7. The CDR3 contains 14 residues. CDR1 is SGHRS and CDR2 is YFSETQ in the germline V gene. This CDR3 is CASSIGQGREKLFF. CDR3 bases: TGCGCCAGCAGCATAGGACAGGGAAGGGAAAAACTGTTTTTT.

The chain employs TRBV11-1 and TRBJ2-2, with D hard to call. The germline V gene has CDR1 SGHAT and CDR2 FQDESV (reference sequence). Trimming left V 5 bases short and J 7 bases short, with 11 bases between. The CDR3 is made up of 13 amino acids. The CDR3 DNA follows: TGTGCCAGCAGCCCAAGCGTCGACGGGGAGCTGTTTTTT. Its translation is CASSPSVDGELFF.

DNA of the CDR3: TGTGCCAGCAGCACACTAGTATCCACCGGGGAGCTGTTTTTT. Residues: CASSTLVSTGELFF. The gene calls are TRBV7-8 and TRBJ2-2; maybe TRBD2 (5 bases). Trimming stripped 5 bases from V and 4 bases from J, with 11 bases between. Germline CDR1 reads SGHVS; CDR2 reads FQNEAQ. The CDR3 length is 14 residues.

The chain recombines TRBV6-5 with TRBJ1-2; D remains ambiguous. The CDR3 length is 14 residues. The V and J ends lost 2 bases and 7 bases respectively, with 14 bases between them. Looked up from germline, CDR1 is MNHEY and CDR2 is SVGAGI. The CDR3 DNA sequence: TGTGCCAGCAGTTACGTTTGGTCTAGGAGTGGCTACACCTTC. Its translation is CASSYVWSRSGYTF.

The CDR3 DNA reads as TGTGCCAGCAGCGATACCGGGACACCGTACAATGAGCAGTTCTTC. This translates into CASSDTGTPYNEQFF. This rearrangement joins TRBV9 to TRBJ2-1; a possible D gene is TRBD1 (6 bases). This CDR3 comprises 15 residues. CDR1 and CDR2 from the germline V gene are SGDLS and YYNGEE. V gave up 3 bases and J gave up 4 bases, with 14 bases separating them.

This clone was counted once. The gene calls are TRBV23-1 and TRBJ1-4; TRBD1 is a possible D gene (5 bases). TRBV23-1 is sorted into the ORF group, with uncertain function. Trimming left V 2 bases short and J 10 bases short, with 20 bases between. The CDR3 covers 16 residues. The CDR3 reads CASSQPNLRQKTKLFF. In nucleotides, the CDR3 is TGCGCCAGCAGTCAACCCAATCTCAGACAGAAGACAAAACTGTTTTTT.

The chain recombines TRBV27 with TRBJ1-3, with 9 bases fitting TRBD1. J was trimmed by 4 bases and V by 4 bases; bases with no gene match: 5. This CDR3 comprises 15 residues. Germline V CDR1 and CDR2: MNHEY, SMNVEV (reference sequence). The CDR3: CASSSYRGRGNTIYF. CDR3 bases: TGTGCCAGCAGTTCCTACAGGGGGCGGGGAAACACCATATATTTT.

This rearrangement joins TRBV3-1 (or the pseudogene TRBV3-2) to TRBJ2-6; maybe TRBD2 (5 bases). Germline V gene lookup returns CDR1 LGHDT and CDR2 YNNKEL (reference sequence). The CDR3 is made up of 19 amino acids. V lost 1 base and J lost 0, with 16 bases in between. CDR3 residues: CASSQVWGDTTSGANVLTF. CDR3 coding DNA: TGTGCCAGCAGCCAAGTATGGGGAGACACTACCTCTGGGGCCAACGTCCTGACTTTC.